This T cell receptor beta chain was observed in a study of cytomegalovirus exposure and HLA in healthy donors (dated by TCRdb to 2016 to 2017). Some background on the complete study: An earlier analysis of some 600 of the donors reported 276 Gb of sequence data and 117 million unique TCR beta sequences obtained from 150 million to 200 million T cells. Several DR-DQ haplotypes were handled as single units for association and clustering, since linkage in the cohort was strong. Every repertoire in the discovery cohort had been generated on one and the same sequencing platform. In a later analysis, previously published TCR beta repertoires from about 640 donors were re-analyzed and high-resolution HLA genotyping was added so that TCR occurrence patterns could be studied. The study aimed to test whether cataloging public T cell receptors could reveal signatures of past pathogen exposure. Rather than drawing on any new phenotypic data, the later analysis identified candidate immune exposures from TCR beta sequences and the way those sequences occurred across donors. To decide whether each TCR beta V gene segment behaved as functional or pseudogenic, an earlier analysis of some 570 of the donors relied on high-throughput TCR beta sequencing. Genome-wide SNP genotypes for about 65% of the 666 donors were used in a later genetic analysis, which treated that subset as a discovery cohort. Among some 410 genotyped donors of the cohort, an average of around 240,000 unique TCR beta nucleotide sequences were sequenced per donor, roughly 20% of them non-productive. Donor age, sex, ethnicity and CMV serostatus were collected together with the repertoire data. Besides the first cohort of 500 to 700 subjects, a separate validation cohort made up of roughly 120 different subjects was used. About 330 gigabases of sequencing data and around 85 million unique TCR sequences made up an early release that covered about 640 HLA-typed donors. Class I and class II HLA loci were covered by the typing at four-digit resolution. Among the roughly 400 genotyped donors, approximately 76% belonged to the genetic ancestry cluster associated with self-reported Caucasian donors. Using immunosequencing, the study profiled T cell repertoires from 550 to 750 subjects and related those repertoires to cytomegalovirus serostatus. Typing coverage varied by locus: roughly 629-630 donors for A, B, C, DRB1 and DQB1; more than 500 for DQA1; about 590 for DPA1; 450 to 480 for DPB1. The study combined high-throughput TCR immunosequencing, statistical association of individual TCRs with disease status, and machine learning to predict cytomegalovirus infection status. The research as a whole found: The sequencing pipeline was judged likely to have produced a cluster of highly shared sequence variants as a technical artifact. The only immune exposure information available for the cohort was CMV serostatus. Strong co-occurrence of HLA alleles, especially DR and DQ, made assigning TCR associations to individual alleles difficult. According to a later genetic analysis, donors in an Asian-associated ancestry cluster had fewer N-insertions in productive TCRs than the roughly 660-donor mean. Only TCR beta chains were sequenced in this cohort, and the absence of alpha or paired-chain data limited detectable features. In the study, approximately 150 TCR beta chains were listed as associated with cytomegalovirus. In vitro tests confirmed that a few of the cytomegalovirus-associated TCR beta chains recognize cytomegalovirus antigens. Across donors, most TCR sequences were observed very rarely, whereas some public TCRs were present in many individuals. Presence/absence analyses assumed roughly uniform sequencing depth across donors, an assumption that may not hold. Because HLA typing was missing for some donors at each locus, association tests included only the typed subset. The earlier analysis of fewer than 750 of the donors excluded approximately 17 rarely observed V segments, including chromosome 9 orphons, because counts were too low. It was suggested by the authors that the approach could potentially be generalized to other disease states and immunological phenotypes. An association between a missense DCLRE1C variant and V-gene and J-gene trimming of TCR beta chains was found in a later genetic analysis and replicated in an independent cohort. A later analysis found that most CMV-associated TCR beta chains appeared HLA-restricted, with HLA associations seemingly driven largely by CMV exposure. In both the original and validation cohorts, the classifier was reported to diagnose cytomegalovirus status with high specificity and sensitivity. In a later analysis, TCR association rates were found to vary across HLA loci, with the most associated TCRs seen for DRB1 alleles and the fewest for HLA-C alleles. Compared with equally common non-associated chains, HLA-associated TCR beta chains in a later analysis were more clonally expanded and had lower generation probabilities. Correlated functional status among segregating V segments might reflect linkage disequilibrium, but an unknown experimental factor could not be ruled out. A further reported finding was that TCR beta sequences accurately predicted the HLA-A and HLA-B alleles for most subjects in the first cohort. At a false discovery rate of 0.05, a later analysis linked under 20,000 TCR beta sequences to specific HLA alleles. An earlier analysis of approximately 500 of the donors showed that most TCR beta V segments appeared in productive rearrangements either about 87% or about 30% of the time, which broadly matched IMGT annotations. Several of the top co-occurrence clusters appeared to be linked to parvovirus B19, influenza, CMV and Epstein-Barr virus, according to a later analysis.

Libraries were made using the immunoSEQ multiplex PCR assay. The multiplex PCR relied on a mix of 60 forward primers for TCR Vbeta segments and 13 reverse primers for TCR Jbeta segments. Amplification of the CDR3 region of rearranged TCR beta genes was performed with a multiplex PCR assay on genomic DNA. On the Illumina HiSeq System, the amplified TCR beta libraries were sequenced as 87-base-pair reads. The paper's data handling went like this. Across the roughly 700 repertoires, a later analysis counted some 80 million unique TCR beta chains, roughly 11 million of which were shared by at least two donors. A nearest-neighbor algorithm error-corrected the raw reads and collapsed the reads into unique sequences, merging closely related sequences to remove PCR and sequencing errors. To assign V, D and J gene segments, CDR3 sequences were aligned to IMGT reference sequences. For a sequence to be retained, a match of at least six nucleotides was required to both a V gene segment and a J gene segment. A rearrangement was called productive if the CDR3 had no stop codons and remained in frame with V and J, and every other rearrangement was called non-productive. CDR3 was defined according to IMGT convention as the region running from the second conserved V-encoded cysteine to the conserved J-encoded phenylalanine. The earlier analysis of 450 to 750 of the donors excluded any sequence lacking an unambiguous match to a single V gene segment. In an earlier analysis of around 600 of the donors, V segments were called functional above 56.7% productive rearrangements and were called segregating when the between-donor standard deviation exceeded 5%. To diagnose cytomegalovirus status from the catalog of TCR beta chain sequences, a statistical classification framework was built. A later analysis assigned V and J genes by comparing TCR nucleotide sequences with IMGT/GENE-DB human TR gene sequences. Using the TCRdist pipeline, a later analysis assigned CDR3 sequences along with most-parsimonious VDJ recombination scenarios. In a later analysis, each TCR beta chain was defined by its CDR3 amino acid sequence together with its V-gene family, and reads without a unique V-gene family were excluded. In a later analysis, fewer than 600 highly shared, low-generation-probability nucleotide sequences were removed to address suspected cross-contamination and a sequencing artifact. For each public chain, a later analysis derived a clonal expansion index from normalized ranks of inferred template counts within each repertoire. Generation probabilities in a later analysis came from a VDJ recombination model fitted to out-of-frame rearrangements, and those results were checked against IGoR. In a later analysis, hypergeometric tests were used to score TCR-TCR, TCR-HLA and TCR-CMV co-occurrence, with a repertoire-size bias correction applied to TCR pairs. In a later analysis, false discovery rates were estimated by permuting HLA or CMV assignments 20 times. In a later analysis, co-occurring TCRs were grouped using DBSCAN, and TCRdist sequence similarity was added for clustering within HLA-allele-positive subsets. Co-occurrence clustering excluded repertoires with fewer than 30,000 or more than 120,000 public chains, plus five with anomalous nucleotide sharing. TCRdb re-hosts the immuneACCESS table, in-frame sequences only. Its copies lack some clones; in the studies checked, an unresolved V gene accounts for under half of them, and the cause for the rest is not known. V, J and clone size reflect that table, while D and trimming were determined from the DNA. A total of over 100,000 clones appear in this sample, approximately 82% of them only once. The top ten clonotypes cover roughly a fifth of the sample.

On this clone: Its binding antigen is unknown. No quality values exist for individual bases; no much larger clone is one base distant.

The cohort consisted of 650 to 700 healthy bone marrow donors. At the time of sampling, every cohort member was nominally healthy, though immune exposures that went unrecorded were likely present. The donor tested CMV seropositive and was one of the 289 seropositive cohort members. A peripheral blood sample was provided by each donor, and peripheral blood mononuclear cells were used for TCR beta sequencing. Genomic DNA was extracted from the blood cell samples with the Qiagen DNeasy Blood Extraction Kit. The receptor comes from a man aged 25-45 years in good health and CMV-seropositive. Sequenced material: PBMCs.

The encoded CDR3 is CASSPIKQGSPRYTF. The DNA reads TGTGCCAGCAGCCCGATAAAACAGGGTTCCCCCCGCTACACCTTC. Recombination joined TRBV9 with TRBJ1-2; a weak D assignment points to TRBD1 (6 bases agree). At the junction V is shortened by 4 bases and J by 9 bases, with 22 bases in between. The CDR3 runs 15 amino acids, cysteine and phenylalanine included. The read is trimmed to its CDR3 DNA, 45 bases read in frame from base 1. CDR1 and CDR2, per the germline V gene, are SGDLS and YYNGEE.